Shown below are 20 T cell receptor beta chains from a single sample sequenced in a study of blood T cells in healthy people across ages. PCR was performed a second time for about 7 to 11 cycles using a sample-barcoded 5' primer and a J-beta primer mix. TCRdb reanalysed the 5' RACE reads using MiXCR and keeps one entry per CDR3 protein. The sample contains some 370,000 distinct CDR3 sequences, 52% of which appear only once. The sample was blood. The receptors stem from a man in his 60s in good health.

This clonotype was observed a handful of times. DNA for the CDR3: TGTGCCAGCAGCTACGGGACTAGCATCACAGATACGCAGTATTTT. Protein product: CASSYGTSITDTQYF. The chain carries TRBV3-1 and TRBJ2-3; 9 bases map to TRBD2. The CDR3 length is 15 residues. With V trimmed by 5 bases and J by 2 bases, 5 bases remained unmatched. Germline V gene data show CDR1 as LGHDT and CDR2 as YNNKEL (reference sequence).

This clonotype was seen a handful of times. The V and J genes are TRBV29-1 and TRBJ2-7; D may be TRBD1 (5 bases). The CDR3 is made up of 15 amino acids. V dropped 4 bases and J dropped 4 bases, with 20 bases sitting between them. Germline V CDR1 and CDR2: SQVTM, ANQGSEA. CDR3 sequence reads: CSVVSGPPGPYEQYF. CDR3 bases: TGCAGCGTTGTATCAGGCCCCCCAGGGCCTTACGAGCAGTACTTC.

V is TRBV7-8 and J is TRBJ2-1; 13 bases fit TRBD2. V gave up 5 bases and J gave up 5 bases; unmatched junction bases: 3. This CDR3 spans 15 amino acids. The germline V gene has CDR1 SGHVS and CDR2 FQNEAQ. CDR3 protein: CASSILAGGDNEQFF. The CDR3 DNA reads as TGTGCCAGCAGCATACTAGCGGGGGGGGACAATGAGCAGTTCTTC.

V gene TRBV28 combines with J gene TRBJ2-7; 12 bases fit TRBD2. The germline CDR1 and CDR2 sequences are MDHEN and SYDVKM. This CDR3 spans 16 amino acids. Trimming at V came to 3 bases and at J to 2 bases, leaving 5 bases not matched to a gene. The CDR3 sequence: CASSLETSGGTYEQYF. In DNA, the CDR3 is TGTGCCAGCAGTTTGGAGACTAGCGGGGGAACCTACGAGCAGTACTTC.

The rearrangement joins TRBV7-2 to TRBJ2-7; D is possibly TRBD2 (7 bases). In germline, CDR1 is SGHTA, CDR2 FQGNSA. The CDR3 length is 14 residues. V shed 6 bases and J shed 0 bases, with 12 bases lying between them. The CDR3 loop reads CASRKGGDSYEQYF. Here the CDR3 DNA reads TGTGCCAGCAGGAAAGGGGGGGACTCCTACGAGCAGTACTTC.

The V and J genes are TRBV20-1 and TRBJ2-3; 8 bases map to TRBD2. V was clipped by 6 bases and J by 2 bases; unmatched bases: 4. This CDR3 spans 13 amino acids. CDR1 DFQATT and CDR2 SNEGSKA come from the germline V gene (reference sequence). The CDR3 protein is CSAQRGHTDTQYF. DNA of the CDR3: TGCAGTGCGCAGCGGGGGCACACAGATACGCAGTATTTT.

V is TRBV7-2 and J is TRBJ2-7; D unresolved. The better agreement between TRBJ2-5 and the DNA end casts doubt on the J call. The germline gives CDR1 SGHTA, CDR2 FQGNSA. The CDR3 length is 14 residues. CDR3 nucleotides: TGTGCCAGCAAACAGACCTCCCTCCGAGAGACCCAGTACTTC. Its protein is CASKQTSLRETQYF.

The chain couples TRBV29-1 to TRBJ1-5; the D gene is possibly TRBD1 (5 bases). There are 15 residues in the CDR3. V dropped 4 bases and J dropped 3 bases, with 16 bases sitting between them. CDR1 and CDR2 (germline): SQVTM, ANQGSEA. The CDR3 DNA reads TGCAGCGTTGTTTTGGGGTTAGGGGACAATCAGCCCCAGCATTTT. This encodes CSVVLGLGDNQPQHF.

The chain links TRBV6-2 or TRBV6-3 to TRBJ2-7; 12 bases match TRBD2. The end of the DNA aligns better with TRBJ2-5, so the J call may be wrong. This CDR3 is built from 16 residues. Germline V gives CDR1 MNHEY, CDR2 SVGEGT. The CDR3 region has the DNA TGTGCCAGCAGCCCTGGACTAGCGGGAAATCGGGAGACCCAGTACTTC. The encoded protein is CASSPGLAGNRETQYF.

At least ten counts were recorded for this clonotype. This sequence joins TRBV29-1 and TRBJ2-4, with D tentatively TRBD2 (7 bases). There are 13 residues in the CDR3. Trimming pared 5 bases from V and 7 bases from J, leaving 15 bases between. Germline CDR1 reads SQVTM; CDR2 reads ANQGSEA. The CDR3 nucleotides are TGCAGCGTTATGATGGCGGGGGCTAACATTCAGTACTTC. Its translation: CSVMMAGANIQYF.

This chain uses TRBV20-1 with TRBJ2-7, with D possibly matching TRBD2 (6 bases). V dropped 0 bases and J dropped 2 bases, with 14 bases sitting between them. The length of the CDR3 is 15 residues. The germline V gene encodes CDR1 DFQATT and CDR2 SNEGSKA (reference sequence). CDR3 nucleotide sequence: TGCAGTGCTAGAGACCCGTGGGGAGGTCCCTACGAGCAGTACTTC. Translation gives CSARDPWGGPYEQYF.

This sequence joins TRBV15 and TRBJ2-1; TRBD2 agrees at 9 bases. J was trimmed by 2 bases and V by 5 bases; bases with no gene match: 4. The germline CDR1 and CDR2 sequences are LNHNV and YYDKDF (reference sequence). CDR3 length: 15 residues. The CDR3 DNA reads as TGTGCCACCAGCCGAGCGGGAGGCCCCTACAATGAGCAGTTCTTC. It codes for CATSRAGGPYNEQFF.

Notes on this clonotype: A much larger clone lies a single base off, so this may be a read error. The chain recombines TRBV29-1 with TRBJ2-5; 7 nucleotides match TRBD2. The CDR3 has 13 residues. V trimming: 7 bases; J trimming: 11 bases; junction bases outside the gene matches: 16. The germline gives CDR1 SQVTM, CDR2 ANQGSEA. DNA of the CDR3: TGCAGCGGGGAGACTAGCCCTCGCGCTGAGCAGTACTTC. Protein sequence: CSGETSPRAEQYF.

This clonotype was seen more than once but under ten times. This sequence joins TRBV10-3 and TRBJ1-2; a weak D match, TRBD1 (5 bases). This CDR3 region has 13 residues. CDR1 is ENHRY, CDR2 SYGVKD, per germline. V dropped 6 bases and J dropped 1 base, with 9 bases sitting between them. The CDR3 here is CAIRTDSNYGYTF. CDR3 sequence (DNA): TGTGCCATCAGGACAGACAGTAACTATGGCTACACCTTC.

A word on this clonotype: Sequence at one end of the junction differs from germline and may be a read error. The chain carries TRBV11-2 and TRBJ1-2, with TRBD1 matching over 7 bases. CDR3 length equals 17 residues. CDR1 is SGHAT, CDR2 FQNNGV, per germline. The CDR3 DNA sequence: TGTGCCAACAGCCCTAGGGACAGACGGAACCCTAACTATGGCTACACCTTC. This encodes CANSPRDRRNPNYGYTF.

The chain joins TRBV27 to TRBJ2-7; D perhaps matches TRBD2 (5 bases). This CDR3 comprises 12 residues. From germline, CDR1 is MNHEY and CDR2 SMNVEV (reference sequence). Trimming pared 3 bases from V and 7 bases from J, leaving 10 bases between. CDR3 residues: CASSFAGGEQYF. CDR3 coding DNA: TGTGCCAGCAGTTTTGCGGGCGGGGAGCAGTACTTC.

This chain links TRBV20-1 with TRBJ1-2; no reliable D call. The CDR3 covers 15 residues. Trimming cost V 8 bases and J 4 bases, with 23 bases left between them. Germline CDR1 is DFQATT and CDR2 is SNEGSKA (reference sequence). Here the CDR3 reads CSPLVSQTERYGYTF. Here the CDR3 DNA reads TGCAGTCCGCTAGTATCCCAGACGGAACGCTATGGCTACACCTTC.

The table lists this clonotype with many counts. This chain uses TRBV20-1 with TRBJ1-2, with D perhaps TRBD1 (5 bases). The CDR3 is 13 amino acids. V gave up 5 bases and J gave up 5 bases, with 15 bases separating them. Germline lookup yields CDR1 DFQATT and CDR2 SNEGSKA (reference sequence). CDR3 sequence: CSAPRAGSYGYTF. DNA for the CDR3: TGCAGTGCTCCCAGGGCTGGGAGTTATGGCTACACCTTC.

Comments on this clonotype: The junction and the germline gene differ at one end; a read error may be behind it. This chain links TRBV29-1 with TRBJ2-2; D may correspond to TRBD1 or TRBD2 (5 bases each). Per germline, CDR1 SQVTM and CDR2 ANQGSEA. This CDR3 region has 14 residues. The CDR3 nucleotides are TGCAGCGCCCCAGACCCCAGGGTCACCGGGAAGCTGTTTTTT. It translates to CSAPDPRVTGKLFF.

This clonotype was counted a few times. This chain uses TRBV7-2 with TRBJ2-3, with unresolved D. The CDR3 has 14 residues. The V gene's germline CDR1 is SGHTA and CDR2 FQGNSA. The ends were cut back, 5 bases at V and 2 bases at J, with 11 bases in the middle. The CDR3 is CASSAAGYTDTQYF. DNA for the CDR3: TGTGCCAGCAGCGCCGCCGGGTACACAGATACGCAGTATTTT.